This TCR beta chain stems from a study of patients and donors after allogeneic stem cell transplantation. Trimming shortened V by 3 bases and J by 8 bases, and 8 bases separated the two germline ends. The CDR3 covers 11 residues. Germline V CDR1 and CDR2: DFQATT, SNEGSKA (reference sequence). TCRdb recomputed calls from the RT-PCR reads with MiXCR, one row per CDR3 protein. The sample holds some 92,000 distinct CDR3 sequences, around 48% seen once. The genes are TRBV20-1 and TRBJ2-1; unclear D gene. This TCR came from a human donor who was either an allogeneic HSCT recipient or a stem cell or donor lymphocyte infusion donor (not recorded which). It is not recorded whose cells these are; they may come from a transplant donor. Sequenced: blood, either unsorted or a sorted T cell fraction (not recorded which). The CDR3 region is CSARRPDEQFF. CDR3 in DNA: TGCAGTGCTAGGAGGCCCGATGAGCAGTTCTTC.